Each of the 15 T cell receptor beta chains below was sequenced from the same sample in a study of cytomegalovirus exposure and HLA in healthy donors. The PCR used 60 Vbeta and 13 Jbeta primers. Profiling relied on immunoSEQ multiplex PCR, and the TCRdb table lists in-frame clones only, not all of them. Among tens of thousands of clones, approximately 76% were seen once, and the ten largest hold roughly 5.9%. The specimen was PBMCs. Every receptor here comes from a man between 50 and 59 years old in good health and CMV-seronegative.

The rearrangement uses TRBV18 and TRBJ1-2; 7 nucleotides match TRBD1. This CDR3 has 16 residues. The J segment lost 7 bases and the V segment lost 2 bases, leaving 13 bases of the junction unmatched. Germline V lookup: CDR1 KGHSH, CDR2 LQKENI. The CDR3 nucleotides read TGTGCCAGCTCACCAGGTGGGACAGCAGCTAGGGTTGGCTACACCTTC. Translating it yields CASSPGGTAARVGYTF.

The chain couples TRBV6-4 to TRBJ1-1; unclear D gene. The ends were cut back, 0 bases at V and 3 bases at J, with 5 bases in the middle. CDR3 length equals 13 residues. Per the germline V gene, CDR1 is MRHNA and CDR2 is SNTAGT. The DNA for the CDR3 is TGTGCCAGCAGTGACTCTCAGTACACTGAAGCTTTCTTT. Translating it yields CASSDSQYTEAFF.

The chain recombines TRBV2 with TRBJ2-7, with TRBD1 matching over 9 bases. The CDR3 totals 13 residues. CDR1 is SNHLY and CDR2 is FYNNEI in the germline V gene. V gave up 7 bases and J gave up 5 bases; unmatched junction bases: 6. CDR3 amino acids: CASKGQGFHEQYF. The CDR3 coding sequence is TGTGCCAGCAAAGGACAGGGGTTCCACGAGCAGTACTTC. The full variable domain, completed using reference TRBV2 and TRBJ2-7, is EPEVTQTPSHQVTQMGQEVILRCVPISNHLYFYWYRQILGQKVEFLVSFYNNEISEKSEIFDDQFSVERPDGSNFTLKIRSTKLEDSAMYFCASKGQGFHEQYFGPGTRLTVT.

This clone was seen once. The J gene is TRBJ1-1, the V gene TRBV9, with TRBD1 identical over 7 bases. Germline values: CDR1 SGDLS, CDR2 YYNGEE. Trimming took 0 bases from V and 0 from J; bases not matched to a gene: 8. The CDR3 runs 17 residues. The CDR3 coding sequence is TGTGCCAGCAGCGTAGATGGGCAGGGGGGTGTGAACACTGAAGCTTTCTTT. Residues: CASSVDGQGGVNTEAFF.

The chain joins TRBV6-5 to TRBJ2-7; 8 bases line up with TRBD1. This CDR3 has 14 residues. Germline CDR1 MNHEY, CDR2 SVGAGI. The trim removed 8 bases at V and 6 bases at J, leaving 12 bases unmatched. Here the CDR3 DNA reads TGTGCCAGCCGACCGGGACAGGTTTTTCTCGAGCAGTACTTC. Translated: CASRPGQVFLEQYF.

The V and J genes are TRBV15 and TRBJ2-7; 11 nucleotides line up with TRBD1. The V gene end was trimmed by 3 bases and the J gene end by 2 bases; junction bases not matched to a gene: 3. CDR3 length: 15 amino acids. Per the germline V gene, CDR1 is LNHNV and CDR2 is YYDKDF (reference sequence). CDR3 protein: CATSSGTGGTYEQYF. CDR3 DNA: TGTGCCACCAGCAGTGGGACAGGGGGAACCTACGAGCAGTACTTC.

This chain uses TRBV27 with TRBJ1-2, with D maybe TRBD1 (6 bases). Looked up from germline, CDR1 is MNHEY and CDR2 is SMNVEV (reference sequence). The CDR3 covers 13 residues. V lost 8 bases to trimming and J lost 8 bases, with 18 bases between them. CDR3 coding DNA: TGTGCCAGCCGCCACGCAGGGGAGGGCGGCTACACCTTC. Translation: CASRHAGEGGYTF.

The CDR3 nucleotides are TGTGCCAGCAGCGGGGGGGGTCCTTCCTCCTACGAGCAGTACTTC. It specifies CASSGGGPSSYEQYF. V usage is TRBV11-2 and J usage is TRBJ2-7; 7 positions match TRBD2. This CDR3 has 15 residues. V shed 5 bases, J shed 0 bases, and the junction held 7 bases outside the gene matches. From germline, CDR1 is SGHAT and CDR2 FQNNGV.

This clone was counted a single time. This chain connects TRBV19 to TRBJ1-5, with 9 positions matching TRBD1. The V segment lost 5 bases and the J segment 4 bases; nucleotides outside the gene matches: 9. Germline assignment: CDR1 LNHDA and CDR2 SQIVND (reference sequence). There are 16 residues in the CDR3. In DNA, the CDR3 is TGTGCCAGTAGTGCGTCGGGACAGGGATATAATCAGCCCCAGCATTTT. Its protein product is CASSASGQGYNQPQHF.

Only a few counts were recorded for this clone. The rearrangement joins TRBV6-6 to TRBJ1-4; no firm D call. Trimming pared 4 bases from V and 5 bases from J, leaving 11 bases between. CDR3 length: 14 residues. The germline CDR1 and CDR2 sequences are MNHNY and SVGAGI (reference sequence). In DNA, the CDR3 is TGTGCCAGCAGTTTGGCGGCCCCGAATGAAAAACTGTTTTTT. Translation gives CASSLAAPNEKLFF.

The chain uses TRBV5-1 and TRBJ2-2; TRBD1 agrees at 8 bases. This CDR3 is built from 15 residues. CDR1 SGHRS and CDR2 YFSETQ come from the germline V gene. After removal of 2 bases from V and 1 base from J, the junction contained 1 base not matched to a gene. CDR3 in amino acids: CASSFGQGNTGELFF. The CDR3 bases are TGCGCCAGCAGCTTTGGACAGGGGAACACCGGGGAGCTGTTTTTT. Complete variable domain (other parts from reference TRBV5-1 and TRBJ2-2): KAGVTQTPRYLIKTRGQQVTLSCSPISGHRSVSWYQQTPGQGLQFLFEYFSETQRNKGNFPGRFSGRQFSNSRSEMNVSTLELGDSALYLCASSFGQGNTGELFFGEGSRLTVL.

The sample holds a few counts of this clone. The chain employs TRBV6-5 and TRBJ1-2; 7 bases align to TRBD1. Per the germline V gene, CDR1 is MNHEY and CDR2 is SVGAGI. The ends lost 1 base at V and 6 bases at J; junction bases unmatched: 2. The CDR3 is 13 residues long. This CDR3 is CASSYYGTDGYTF. In nucleotides, the CDR3 is TGTGCCAGCAGTTACTACGGGACAGATGGCTACACCTTC.

This clone was observed a single time. The chain has TRBV21-1 and TRBJ1-1; TRBD1 is taken as the D call from the table, unchecked against the DNA. TRBV21-1 is a recognized pseudogene. The CDR3 has 15 amino acids. DNA for the CDR3: TGTGCCAGCAGCAAATTCCGGACAGGGAACACTGAAGCTTTCTTT. It translates to CASSKFRTGNTEAFF.

This clone appeared a single time. This chain links TRBV5-4 with TRBJ2-3; 7 bases agree with TRBD2. CDR1 and CDR2 from the germline V gene are SGHNT and YYREEE (reference sequence). The CDR3 consists of 15 residues. The ends lost 0 bases at V and 1 base at J; junction bases unmatched: 2. CDR3 loop: CASSLGGGRTDTQYF. As DNA, the CDR3 is TGTGCCAGCAGCTTGGGGGGGGGACGCACAGATACGCAGTATTTT.

CDR3 loop: CAWSEPGQGNTGELFF. The DNA of the CDR3 is TGTGCCTGGAGCGAGCCGGGACAGGGGAACACCGGGGAGCTGTTTTTT. This rearrangement joins TRBV30 to TRBJ2-2, with 9 bases lining up with TRBD1. The CDR3 sequence is 16 residues long. V was clipped by 3 bases and J by 1 base; unmatched bases: 6. CDR1 and CDR2 from the germline V gene are GTSNPN and SVGIG (reference sequence).